The clone carrying this T cell receptor (beta chain) was seen a few times. What it recognizes is unknown. Unique molecular identifiers tagged the TCR beta cDNA libraries. TCRdb re-called the PCR reads with MiXCR, one entry per CDR3 protein. Of about 620,000 distinct CDR3 sequences listed, 44% are singletons. The source of the sample is a study of post-analysis software for immune sequencing data. Study at large: Included among the disease courses, which were recorded for the cohort, were relapsing-remitting, secondary progressive and progressive-relapsing multiple sclerosis. General study points: People with multiple sclerosis had a significantly lower normalized Chao1 diversity than controls did. When patients were compared with controls, 4 or 5 TRBV segments were more frequent, TRBV5-6, TRBV5-1 and TRBV20-1 among them.

This CDR3 contains 14 residues. In germline, CDR1 is SGHNT, CDR2 YYREEE (reference sequence). Trimming left V 0 bases short and J 4 bases short, with 10 bases between. Material for sequencing was blood. This chain links TRBV5-4 with TRBJ1-2; the D is unclear. The receptor was derived from a girl aged 10-17 years with multiple sclerosis. The CDR3 DNA follows: TGTGCCAGCAGCTTGGGGCAGGACTCCTATGGCTACACCTTC. This gives the protein CASSLGQDSYGYTF. Based on the CDR3 plus reference TRBV5-4 and TRBJ1-2, the full variable domain is ETGVTQSPTHLIKTRGQQVTLRCSSQSGHNTVSWYQQALGQGPQFIFQYYREEENGRGNFPPRFSGLQFPNYSSELNVNALELDDSALYLCASSLGQDSYGYTFGSGTRLTVV.